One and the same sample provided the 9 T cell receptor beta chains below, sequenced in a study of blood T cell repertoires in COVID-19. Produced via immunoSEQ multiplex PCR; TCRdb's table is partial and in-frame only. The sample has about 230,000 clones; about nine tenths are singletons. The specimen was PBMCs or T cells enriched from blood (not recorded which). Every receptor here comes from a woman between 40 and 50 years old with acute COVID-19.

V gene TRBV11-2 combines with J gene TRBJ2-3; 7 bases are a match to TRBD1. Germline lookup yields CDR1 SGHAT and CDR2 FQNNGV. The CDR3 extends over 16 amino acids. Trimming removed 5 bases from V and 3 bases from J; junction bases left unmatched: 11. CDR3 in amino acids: CASSLIPTGNTDTQYF. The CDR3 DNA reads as TGTGCCAGCAGCCTTATCCCGACAGGGAATACAGATACGCAGTATTTT.

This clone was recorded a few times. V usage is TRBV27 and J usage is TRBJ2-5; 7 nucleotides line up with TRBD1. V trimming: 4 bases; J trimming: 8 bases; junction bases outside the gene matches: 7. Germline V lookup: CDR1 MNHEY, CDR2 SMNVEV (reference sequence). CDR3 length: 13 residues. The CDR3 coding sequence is TGTGCCAGCAGTTCAGGACAGGCCGGAACCCAGTACTTC. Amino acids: CASSSGQAGTQYF.

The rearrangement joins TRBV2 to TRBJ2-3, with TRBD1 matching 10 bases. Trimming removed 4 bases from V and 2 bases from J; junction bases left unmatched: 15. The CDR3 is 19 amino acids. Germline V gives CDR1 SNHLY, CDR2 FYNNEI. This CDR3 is CASSADRGTSGGITDTQYF. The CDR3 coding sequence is TGTGCCAGCAGTGCGGACAGGGGGACCTCAGGGGGTATCACAGATACGCAGTATTTT.

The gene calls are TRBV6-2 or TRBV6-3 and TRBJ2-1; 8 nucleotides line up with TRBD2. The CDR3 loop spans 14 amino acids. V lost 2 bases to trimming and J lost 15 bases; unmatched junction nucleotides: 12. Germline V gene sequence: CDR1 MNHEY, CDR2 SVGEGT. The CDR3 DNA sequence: TGTGCCAGCAGTTACGATCTCCGGGGGGGCCGCAGGTTCTTC. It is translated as CASSYDLRGGRRFF.

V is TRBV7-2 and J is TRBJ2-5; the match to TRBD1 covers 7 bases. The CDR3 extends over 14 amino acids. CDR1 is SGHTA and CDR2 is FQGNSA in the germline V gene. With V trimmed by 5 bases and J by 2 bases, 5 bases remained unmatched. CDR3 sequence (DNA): TGTGCCAGCAGCATACCGGGACAGCAAGAGACCCAGTACTTC. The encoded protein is CASSIPGQQETQYF.

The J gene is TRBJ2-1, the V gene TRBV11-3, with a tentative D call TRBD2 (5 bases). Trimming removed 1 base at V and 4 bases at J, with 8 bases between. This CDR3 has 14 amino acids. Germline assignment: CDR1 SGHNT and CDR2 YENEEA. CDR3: CASSLGGYYNEQFF. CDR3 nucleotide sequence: TGTGCCAGCAGCTTAGGAGGGTATTACAATGAGCAGTTCTTC.

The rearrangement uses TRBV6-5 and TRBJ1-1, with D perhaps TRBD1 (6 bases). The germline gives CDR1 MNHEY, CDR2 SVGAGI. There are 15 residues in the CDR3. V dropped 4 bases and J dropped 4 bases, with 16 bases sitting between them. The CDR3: CASSSPMTGSTEAFF. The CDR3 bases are TGTGCCAGCAGTTCCCCAATGACAGGCAGCACTGAAGCTTTCTTT.

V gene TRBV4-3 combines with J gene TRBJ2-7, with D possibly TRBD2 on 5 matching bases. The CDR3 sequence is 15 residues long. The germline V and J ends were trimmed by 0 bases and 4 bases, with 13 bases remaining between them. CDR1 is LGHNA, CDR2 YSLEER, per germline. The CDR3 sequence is CASSQDPPPGYEQYF. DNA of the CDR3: TGCGCCAGCAGCCAAGATCCGCCCCCGGGATACGAGCAGTACTTC.

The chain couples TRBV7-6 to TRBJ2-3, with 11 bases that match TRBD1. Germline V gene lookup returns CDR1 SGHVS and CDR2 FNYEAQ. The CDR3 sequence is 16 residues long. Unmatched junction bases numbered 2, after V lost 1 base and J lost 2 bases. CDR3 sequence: CASSLGTGGDTDTQYF. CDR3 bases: TGTGCCAGCAGCTTAGGGACAGGGGGCGACACAGATACGCAGTATTTT.